This T cell receptor (beta chain) is from a study of cytomegalovirus exposure and HLA in healthy donors. Study-level information: Unique TCR beta sequences numbering some 120 million came from 150 million to 200 million T cells in an earlier analysis.

The V gene's germline CDR1 is MNHNS and CDR2 SASEGT. Germline trimming cut 7 bases from V and 9 bases from J; bases unmatched to any gene: 11. This CDR3 spans 14 amino acids. As to this clone: Its target is unknown.

PCR used 60 Vbeta primers and 13 Jbeta primers. The protocol was immunoSEQ multiplex PCR, while the TCRdb copy is restricted to in-frame clones and leaves out a portion. The sample lists 95,000 to 150,000 clones; about 8% were seen once. Study results and limitations: Most of the CMV-associated TCR beta chains (in a later analysis) appeared to be HLA-restricted. In a later analysis, V- and J-gene trimming of beta chains associated with a DCLRE1C missense variant, replicated independently.

V is TRBV6-1 and J is TRBJ2-1; the match to TRBD2 covers 8 bases. The specimen was PBMCs. The sequence derives from a woman in her thirties or forties in good health and CMV-seropositive. The CDR3 reads CASTPGGLLGEQFF. The DNA for the CDR3 is TGTGCCAGCACTCCGGGGGGGTTGCTTGGTGAGCAGTTCTTC.